This TCR beta chain was identified during a study of monozygotic twins with inflammatory bowel disease. Reprocessing the 5' RACE reads, TCRdb reports a single entry for every CDR3 protein and omits DNA. The listing contains hundreds of thousands of distinct CDR3 sequences. Study-wide results and caveats: Nothing supported a single strong signal or clonotype that was associated with IBD. Compared with healthy co-twins, IBD patients showed reduced TCRbeta repertoire diversity by inverse Simpson.

Whole-blood RNA isolation (total RNA) proceeded without T cell sorting. Note on this clonotype: The antigen remains unidentified.

The sample taken for sequencing was blood. The sequence was collected from a human donor with ulcerative colitis or Crohn's disease, or a healthy co-twin of an affected twin (not recorded which).

The CDR3 spells CASSITGQKETQYF. This chain connects TRBV19 to TRBJ2-5. The length of the CDR3 is 14 residues. Germline V gives CDR1 LNHDA, CDR2 SQIVND (reference sequence).